The 16 T cell receptor beta chains presented below share a single source sample, sequenced in a study of regulatory T cells in long-lasting Graves disease. Time point in this sample: newly diagnosed GD, antithyroid drugs for less than 3 months. RNA from PBMCs was the source of the TCR library. Construction of the TCR beta libraries employed iRepertoire HTBI primers in conjunction with Arm-PCR of CDR3 regions. A single record per CDR3 protein comes from TCRdb applying MiXCR to the multiplex PCR reads. The table lists 400,000 to 650,000 distinct CDR3 sequences, approximately 16% of them singletons, with approximately 25% in the top ten. Another study also made use of these data, one on T cells in Graves' hyperthyroidism and ophthalmopathy.

The sample in question was peripheral blood mononuclear cells (PBMCs), obtained at new diagnosis, from a patient treated with antithyroid drugs. These TCRs come from a woman aged 40 to 65 with Graves disease.

The chain uses TRBV19 and TRBJ2-1, with TRBD2 matching 15 bases. J was trimmed by 15 bases and V by 3 bases; bases with no gene match: 6. CDR1 and CDR2 from the germline V gene are LNHDA and SQIVND (reference sequence). The CDR3 is 14 amino acids. The CDR3 DNA follows: TGTGCCAGTAGTATCGGGACTAGCGGGGGGCGGCGGTTCTTC. This codes for CASSIGTSGGRRFF.

As regards this clonotype: Possible read error: a much larger clone is one base away. Likely a read error: the CDR3 ends without its conserved phenylalanine or tryptophan. The rearrangement uses TRBV2 and TRBJ1-1, with a weak D call TRBD1 (5 bases). CDR1 and CDR2 (germline): SNHLY, FYNNEI. The ends were cut back, 3 bases at V and 1 base at J, with 9 bases in the middle. The CDR3 length is 14 residues. The CDR3 nucleotides read TGTGCCAGCAGTGACATGACAGAGAACACTGAAGCTTTCTAT. Amino acid sequence: CASSDMTENTEAFY.

This clonotype was counted between two and nine times. The J gene is TRBJ2-7, the V gene TRBV7-2; 9 positions match TRBD2. V gave up 4 bases and J gave up 6 bases; unmatched junction bases: 13. Germline V gene data show CDR1 as SGHTA and CDR2 as FQGNSA. CDR3 length equals 16 residues. CDR3 DNA sequence: TGTGCCAGCAGCTCTTTACCGGGACTAGCTCTTTCCGAGCAGTACTTC. Translation: CASSSLPGLALSEQYF.

This clonotype turned up a few times. The V and J genes are TRBV5-6 and TRBJ2-4, with 9 positions matching TRBD1. The CDR3 length is 13 residues. Per germline, CDR1 SGHDT and CDR2 YYEEEE. V lost 4 bases, J lost 8 bases, and 4 bases stayed unmatched. The CDR3 loop reads CASSADRGDIQYF. The CDR3, as DNA: TGTGCCAGCAGCGCTGACAGGGGGGACATTCAGTACTTC.

Here the CDR3 DNA reads TGTGCCAGCAGTTACTCCCGACAGGGAGAAAAGACCCAGTACTTC. Encoded protein: CASSYSRQGEKTQYF. The chain is built from TRBV6-5 and TRBJ2-5; 7 bases align to TRBD1. The CDR3 has 15 amino acids. V gave up 0 bases and J gave up 6 bases; unmatched junction bases: 7. In germline, CDR1 is MNHEY, CDR2 SVGAGI.

In nucleotides, the CDR3 is TGTGCCAGCAGTACTGGGGACGGGATAGGAAACACCATATATTTT. Its protein is CASSTGDGIGNTIYF. The chain couples TRBV6-1 to TRBJ1-3; D is possibly TRBD1 (5 bases). Germline loops: CDR1 MNHNS, CDR2 SASEGT. The CDR3 consists of 15 residues. Trimming took 5 bases from V and 4 from J, leaving 15 bases between them.

This clonotype was found a few times. V gene TRBV19 combines with J gene TRBJ1-2; no clear D gene. In germline, CDR1 is LNHDA, CDR2 SQIVND (reference sequence). Trimming removed 1 base at V and 8 bases at J, with 5 bases between. The CDR3 totals 11 residues. The CDR3 DNA reads TGTGCCAGTAGTATAGGATGGGGCTACACCTTC. This sequence encodes CASSIGWGYTF.

The chain combines TRBV29-1 with TRBJ1-1; 8 bases fit TRBD1. Germline lookup yields CDR1 SQVTM and CDR2 ANQGSEA. V gave up 7 bases and J gave up 6 bases; unmatched junction bases: 4. This CDR3 has 11 amino acids. The CDR3 reads CSGTGPAEAFF. CDR3 coding DNA: TGCAGCGGGACAGGGCCCGCTGAAGCTTTCTTT.

This clonotype was found many times. The chain couples TRBV12-3 or TRBV12-4 to TRBJ1-2; TRBD1 matches at 10 bases. The J segment lost 5 bases and the V segment lost 4 bases, leaving 4 bases of the junction unmatched. The CDR3 runs 14 residues. CDR3 residues: CASSSTGGSYGYTF. CDR3 coding DNA: TGTGCCAGCAGTTCGACAGGGGGCTCTTATGGCTACACCTTC.

This chain joins TRBV4-1 and TRBJ2-1, with D possibly being TRBD2 (5 bases). V lost 1 base and J lost 10, with 8 bases in between. The length of the CDR3 is 12 residues. The germline V gene encodes CDR1 MGHRA and CDR2 YSYEKL. CDR3 in DNA: TGCGCCAGCAGCCAAGGGAGGAGGGAGCAGTTCTTC. Encoded protein: CASSQGRREQFF.

At least ten counts were recorded for this clonotype. The V and J genes are TRBV2 and TRBJ2-7; 8 nucleotides agree with TRBD1. CDR3 length: 14 residues. Germline V CDR1 and CDR2: SNHLY, FYNNEI. V lost 3 bases to trimming and J lost 5 bases; unmatched junction nucleotides: 6. The CDR3 sequence is CASSDARGPDEQYF. Here the CDR3 DNA reads TGTGCCAGCAGTGACGCCAGGGGGCCGGACGAGCAGTACTTC. The whole variable domain, filled in from reference TRBV2 and TRBJ2-7, reads EPEVTQTPSHQVTQMGQEVILRCVPISNHLYFYWYRQILGQKVEFLVSFYNNEISEKSEIFDDQFSVERPDGSNFTLKIRSTKLEDSAMYFCASSDARGPDEQYFGPGTRLTVT.

The gene calls are TRBV5-5 and TRBJ1-5; 10 bases fit TRBD1. Germline-derived CDR1 and CDR2 are SGHKS and YYEKEE (reference sequence). The CDR3 is 15 residues long. The ends lost 6 bases at V and 4 bases at J; junction bases unmatched: 7. CDR3 nucleotide sequence: TGTGCCAGCACCCTGACAGGGGGCCCGAATCAGCCCCAGCATTTT. As protein: CASTLTGGPNQPQHF.

The gene calls are TRBV20-1 and TRBJ2-5; 11 nucleotides agree with TRBD1. Germline CDR1 reads DFQATT; CDR2 reads SNEGSKA (reference sequence). V lost 5 bases, J lost 5 bases, and 4 bases stayed unmatched. CDR3 length: 13 residues. The CDR3, as DNA: TGCAGTGCTCCGGACAGGGGGCTGGAGACCCAGTACTTC. The encoded protein is CSAPDRGLETQYF.

The chain employs TRBV27 and TRBJ1-6, with 8 nucleotides matching TRBD1. The CDR3 is 18 residues long. J gave up 0 bases and V 4 bases, and 8 bases lay outside the gene matches. The V gene's germline CDR1 is MNHEY and CDR2 SMNVEV (reference sequence). CDR3 sequence reads: CASSSNRQGSSYNSPLHF. For the CDR3, the DNA is TGTGCCAGCAGTTCAAACCGACAGGGGAGCTCCTATAATTCACCCCTCCACTTT.

A few counts support this clonotype. The chain uses TRBV4-1 and TRBJ2-5; 9 nucleotides match TRBD2. CDR3 length equals 14 residues. Trimming at V came to 2 bases and at J to 5 bases, leaving 3 bases not matched to a gene. Germline CDR1 MGHRA, CDR2 YSYEKL. CDR3 DNA: TGCGCCAGCAGCCAACCCGGACTAGCGGAGACCCAGTACTTC. Translated: CASSQPGLAETQYF.

The chain recombines TRBV27 with TRBJ2-1; 7 bases fit TRBD2. The CDR3 covers 13 residues. Germline-derived CDR1 and CDR2 are MNHEY and SMNVEV (reference sequence). V lost 3 bases, J lost 9 bases, and 5 bases stayed unmatched. CDR3 sequence: CASSFAGEAEQFF. DNA for the CDR3: TGTGCCAGCAGTTTTGCGGGGGAGGCTGAGCAGTTCTTC.